These 10 T cell receptor beta chains originate from one sample sequenced in a study of T cells after posttransplantation cyclophosphamide (dated by TCRdb to 2016 to 2018). The library was produced with the immunoSEQ multiplex PCR assay. Here the immuneACCESS table is served through TCRdb, limited to in-frame sequences with V and J called. Missing clones are a known gap in these copies; in checked studies unresolved V genes cover under half, and the rest lacks a known reason. For this sample the table reports some 40,000 clones, with no clone seen just once. Roughly 2% of the sample is held by the ten biggest clonotypes. Material: PBMCs. The receptors were sampled from a man in his forties in good health, CMV-negative, and a related stem cell transplant donor.

There are many counts of this clone. The V gene is TRBV10-1, the J gene TRBJ1-1; 7 nucleotides match TRBD1. CDR1 is WNHNN and CDR2 is SYGVQD in the germline V gene (reference sequence). This CDR3 comprises 13 residues. With V trimmed by 2 bases and J by 7 bases, 4 bases remained unmatched. The CDR3 DNA sequence: TGCGCCAGCAGTGAGGACAGGGCCGTTGAAGCTTTCTTT. This gives the protein CASSEDRAVEAFF.

This clone was detected ten times or more. The V call is TRBV11-3, the J call TRBJ1-1; a possible D gene is TRBD1 (5 bases). V lost 1 base, J lost 1 base, and 10 bases lay in between. The CDR3 is 15 amino acids. Germline loops: CDR1 SGHNT, CDR2 YENEEA. Written as DNA, the CDR3 is TGTGCCAGCAGCTTAGTTTCCGGGGGGAACACTGAAGCTTTCTTT. This sequence encodes CASSLVSGGNTEAFF.

This clone was recorded many times. This chain links TRBV7-9 with TRBJ2-7; the D gene is possibly TRBD1 (6 bases). CDR1 and CDR2 (germline): SEHNR, FQNEAQ (reference sequence). This CDR3 contains 13 residues. The ends were cut back, 5 bases at V and 1 base at J, with 9 bases in the middle. The CDR3 sequence is CASSGTKSYEQYV. In DNA form, the CDR3 reads TGTGCCAGCAGCGGGACAAAATCCTACGAGCAGTACGTC.

This clone was counted ten times or more. The chain is built from TRBV6-1 and TRBJ1-1; possible D gene TRBD1, 5 bases. The CDR3 is 13 residues long. Trimming shortened V by 5 bases and J by 11 bases, and 18 bases separated the two germline ends. Germline V gives CDR1 MNHNS, CDR2 SASEGT. CDR3 DNA: TGTGCCAGCAGTCCCAGACGGGGGGTCAGTGCTTTCTTT. Its translation: CASSPRRGVSAFF.

This clone was found many times. The rearrangement uses TRBV19 and TRBJ2-3; 7 bases align to TRBD1. The germline V gene encodes CDR1 LNHDA and CDR2 SQIVND (reference sequence). This CDR3 comprises 16 residues. The ends lost 3 bases at V and 2 bases at J; junction bases unmatched: 8. CDR3 amino acids: CASSIRTGTSTDTQYF. CDR3 coding DNA: TGTGCCAGTAGTATTCGGACAGGTACCTCCACAGATACGCAGTATTTT.

This clone was recorded at least ten times. The chain has TRBV5-1 and TRBJ2-3, with 9 bases identical to TRBD2. Germline CDR1 reads SGHRS; CDR2 reads YFSETQ. With V trimmed by 7 bases and J by 4 bases, 13 bases remained unmatched. This CDR3 comprises 16 residues. The CDR3 DNA follows: TGCGCCAGCCGGCCCGGGGCTAGCGGGGCCCCAGATACGCAGTATTTT. Encoded protein: CASRPGASGAPDTQYF.

At least ten counts were recorded for this clone. The CDR3 loop reads CAISRDRGGEQYV. The CDR3, as DNA: TGTGCCATCAGCCGGGACAGGGGGGGCGAGCAGTACGTC. This rearrangement joins TRBV10-3 to TRBJ2-7; 11 bases line up with TRBD1. Germline V gene lookup returns CDR1 ENHRY and CDR2 SYGVKD. This CDR3 contains 13 residues. The junction had 4 bases not matched to a gene; V was cut back by 6 bases and J by 6 bases.

At least ten counts were recorded for this clone. V is TRBV6-1 and J is TRBJ2-3; 8 bases are a match to TRBD2. The CDR3 loop spans 14 amino acids. Germline CDR1 reads MNHNS; CDR2 reads SASEGT. V shed 3 bases and J 5 bases; nucleotides not matched to a gene: 4. The CDR3 protein is CASSEFSGKDTQYF. The CDR3 DNA sequence: TGTGCCAGCAGTGAGTTTAGCGGGAAAGATACGCAGTATTTT.

This clone showed up many times. This chain uses TRBV5-6 with TRBJ1-6, with D possibly TRBD1 on 5 matching bases. Germline V lookup: CDR1 SGHDT, CDR2 YYEEEE. CDR3 size: 17 residues. V lost 0 bases and J lost 6, with 16 bases in between. CDR3 protein: CASSLGETRRGNSPLHF. For the CDR3, the DNA is TGTGCCAGCAGCTTGGGGGAAACTCGGAGGGGTAATTCACCCCTCCACTTT.

This clone was detected ten times or more. This rearrangement joins TRBV5-1 to TRBJ1-1, with TRBD1 matching over 7 bases. CDR1 and CDR2 (germline): SGHRS, YFSETQ. The V segment lost 0 bases and the J segment 3 bases; nucleotides outside the gene matches: 2. The CDR3 spans 14 residues. CDR3 bases: TGCGCCAGCAGCTTGGACAGGGGAGACACTGAAGCTTTCTTT. Protein product: CASSLDRGDTEAFF.